This TCR beta chain was observed in a study of CD8 T cells in Susac syndrome (dated by TCRdb to 2018 to 2020). For the wider study: Among the Susac syndrome patients who were sequenced, clinically active disease was present in six and clinical remission was observed in fewer than 10. Whether CD8+ T cell activation and differentiation in Susac syndrome was antigen driven was tested using repertoire sequencing. At the time of blood withdrawal, Susac syndrome patients were either therapy-naive, taking corticosteroids (with some also receiving IVIg), or on IVIg alone. General study outcomes and caveats: In patients with Susac syndrome, the CD4+ T cell repertoire showed no detectable clonal expansion. The number of individuals in the TCR sequencing and HLA analysis was recognized as being relatively small.

RNA was extracted using the RNeasy kit, and about 0.5 to 1 ug of the RNA was reverse transcribed with random hexamers. The immunoSEQ multiplex PCR assay, which covers 54 Vbeta and 13 Jbeta segments, was used to amplify TCR beta CDR3 regions. PCR amplification bias was corrected by using a synthetic template baseline for primer optimization and computational correction. The original methods were these. Only productive sequences were kept, with reads annotated to V, D and J genes according to IMGT and analyzed in immunoSEQ Analyzer. Clonality was calculated as one minus the Shannon entropy normalized by log2 of the number of productive unique sequences. For each patient and control, public and private clones were evaluated among the 100 most prevalent clones. Susac-specific clones were defined as absent from healthy and MS cohorts, 850 to 1,300 published viral clones and other ImmuneACCESS disease sequences. TCRdb reprocessed the public reads (quality trimming at Q25 with fastp, clone calling with MiXCR) and kept in-frame beta chains. Each record represents a unique CDR3 protein, reported with the most common genes and DNA among its rows. The V and J calls were determined by TCRdb, not by the authors. The sample yields some 160,000 distinct CDR3 sequences; approximately 94% were counted once. Roughly 0.12% of the sample is taken by the ten largest.

This clonotype appeared once. Its antigen is still unknown. No much larger clone is present one base from it, and per-base qualities are unavailable. Weak support is all one read offers. Peripheral blood CD8+ and CD4+ T cells from healthy donors, Susac syndrome patients and multiple sclerosis patients were profiled by high-throughput TCR beta sequencing. Susac syndrome patients met recently defined diagnostic criteria for definite or probable disease. Bulk CD8+ and CD4+ T cells were purified magnetically by negative isolation, whereas CD8+ TEMRA cells were enriched by FACS. Blood was collected in EDTA tubes and processed within 24 hours, with PBMCs isolated through density gradient centrifugation. PBMCs intended for TCR sequencing were cryopreserved in liquid nitrogen and thawed later in a water bath at 37 degrees C. The sorted or isolated CD4+, CD8+ and CD8+ TEMRA cells reached a purity of at least 90%.

Relative to germline, V is 3 bases shorter and J is 4 bases shorter, with 15 bases between their ends. The germline V gene yields SGHVS for CDR1 and FNYEAQ for CDR2. The CDR3 contains 15 residues, cysteine and phenylalanine counted. Only the CDR3 DNA is retained, 45 bases long and in frame from the first base. The TCR was taken from a human donor with Susac syndrome. The rearrangement combines TRBV7-6 with TRBJ1-1, with TRBD1 as a weak D call on 5 bases. Material: CD4+ T cells from PBMCs. The CDR3 region: CASSLAPMGGTEAFF. The DNA reads as follows: TGTGCCAGCAGCTTGGCTCCGATGGGGGGCACTGAAGCTTTCTTT.